In this sample, the clone carrying this T cell receptor beta chain turned up once. Assay used: immunoSEQ multiplex PCR; TCRdb lists only in-frame clones, some missing. The table records around 140,000 clones, over 70% of them present only once. The data were obtained in a study of blood T cell repertoires in COVID-19. Germline V gene lookup returns CDR1 KGHSH and CDR2 LQKENI. There are 16 residues in the CDR3. The ends lost 3 bases at V and 4 bases at J; junction bases unmatched: 3. The V gene is TRBV18, the J gene TRBJ2-2, with 12 bases lining up with TRBD1. This receptor was taken from a woman aged 55-69 years with acute or convalescent COVID-19. The material sequenced was peripheral blood. The CDR3 protein is CASSPGTGGFTGELFF. CDR3 in DNA: TGTGCCAGCTCACCCGGGACAGGGGGCTTCACCGGGGAGCTGTTTTTT.